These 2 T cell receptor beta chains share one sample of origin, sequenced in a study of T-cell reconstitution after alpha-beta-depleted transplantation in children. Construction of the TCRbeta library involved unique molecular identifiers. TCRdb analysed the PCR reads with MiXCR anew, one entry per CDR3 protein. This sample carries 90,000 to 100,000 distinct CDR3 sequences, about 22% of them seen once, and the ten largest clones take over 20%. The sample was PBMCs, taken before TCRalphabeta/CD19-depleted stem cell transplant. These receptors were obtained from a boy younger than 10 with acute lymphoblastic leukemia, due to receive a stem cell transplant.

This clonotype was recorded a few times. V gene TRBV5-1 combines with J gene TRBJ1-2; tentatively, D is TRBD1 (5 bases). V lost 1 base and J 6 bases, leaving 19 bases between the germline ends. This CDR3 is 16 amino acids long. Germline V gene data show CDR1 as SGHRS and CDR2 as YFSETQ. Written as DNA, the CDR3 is TGCGCCAGCAGCTTGTCCGGGACCTCCTTCGTGGATGGCTACACCTTC. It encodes CASSLSGTSFVDGYTF.

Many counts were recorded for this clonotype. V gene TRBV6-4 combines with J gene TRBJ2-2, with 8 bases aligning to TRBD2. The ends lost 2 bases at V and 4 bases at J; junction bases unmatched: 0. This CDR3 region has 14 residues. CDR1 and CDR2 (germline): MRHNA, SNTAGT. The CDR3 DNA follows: TGTGCCAGCAGTGACAGCGGGAGCACCGGGGAGCTGTTTTTT. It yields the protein CASSDSGSTGELFF.